This T cell receptor beta chain was captured in a study of T cell responses to AZD1222 COVID-19 vaccine. The germline V and J ends were trimmed by 11 bases and 5 bases, with 22 bases remaining between them. The CDR3 totals 14 residues. The germline V gene has CDR1 LNHDA and CDR2 SQIVND (reference sequence). Study results and limitations: Donors were mostly white British, more females; clonal diversity possibly underestimated.

To note about this clone: Its specificity is unknown.

The protocol was immunoSEQ multiplex PCR, while the TCRdb copy is restricted to in-frame clones and leaves out a portion. This sample yields a few hundred thousand clones, of which approximately 95% are seen a single time; approximately 0.52% belongs to the top ten. This receptor was obtained from an adult in good health. The chain has TRBV19 and TRBJ2-7; a weak D match, TRBD1 (5 bases). The sample in question was peripheral blood, obtained on day 0 of AZD1222 vaccination. CDR3 bases: TGTGCCCCAACCTCAGGGAATGCCCCGAACGAGCAGTACTTC. It translates to CAPTSGNAPNEQYF. Looking up the rest from reference TRBV19 and TRBJ2-7 gives the full variable domain: DGGITQSPKYLFRKEGQNVTLSCEQNLNHDAMYWYRQDPGQGLRLIYYSQIVNDFQKGDIAEGYSVSREKKESFPLTVTSAQKNPTAFYLCAPTSGNAPNEQYFGPGTRLTVT.